The 10 T cell receptor beta chains below all came from one sample that was sequenced in a study of blood T cells in healthy people across ages. Alongside a J-beta primer mix, a sample-barcoded 5' primer served in a second PCR lasting about 7 to 12 cycles. TCRdb ran MiXCR on the 5' RACE reads and lists one entry per CDR3 protein. Here the sample spans roughly 680,000 distinct CDR3 sequences, around 50% being singletons. Sequencing input: blood. The origin of the receptors is a woman older than 75 in good health.

This chain links TRBV29-1 with TRBJ2-7; weak D call: TRBD2 (6 bases). The CDR3 runs 13 residues. The ends were cut back, 4 bases at V and 4 bases at J, with 14 bases in the middle. Germline V gene data show CDR1 as SQVTM and CDR2 as ANQGSEA. The CDR3 DNA reads TGCAGCGTTGTTGGGGACTCGACTTACGAGCAGTACTTC. As protein: CSVVGDSTYEQYF.

This chain uses TRBV27 with TRBJ2-1; D may be TRBD1 (6 bases). Germline CDR1 reads MNHEY; CDR2 reads SMNVEV (reference sequence). This CDR3 is built from 16 residues. With 5 bases removed from V and 6 bases from J, the gap between germline ends came to 20 bases. The CDR3 DNA reads TGTGCCAGCAGTCATATCGGGCTGACAGGTATCAATGAGCAGTTCTTC. Its translation: CASSHIGLTGINEQFF.

V gene TRBV10-3 combines with J gene TRBJ2-7, with 9 bases matching TRBD1. Looked up from germline, CDR1 is ENHRY and CDR2 is SYGVKD. Trimming removed 4 bases from V and 7 bases from J; junction bases left unmatched: 5. CDR3 length equals 13 residues. The CDR3 here is CAISGDRVEEQYF. As DNA, the CDR3 is TGTGCCATCAGTGGGGACAGGGTCGAGGAGCAGTACTTC.

As for this clonotype: Germline is not matched at one junction end, which may reflect a read error. The chain recombines TRBV12-3 or TRBV12-4 with TRBJ1-2; no clear D. This CDR3 comprises 13 residues. The CDR3 DNA is TGTGCCAACAGTTTACGCGGGAACTATGGCTACACCTTC. This encodes CANSLRGNYGYTF.

This sequence joins TRBV10-3 and TRBJ1-2; 7 bases are shared with TRBD1. This CDR3 is built from 13 residues. V shed 8 bases and J 4 bases; nucleotides not matched to a gene: 7. CDR1 is ENHRY, CDR2 SYGVKD, per germline. Here the CDR3 reads CAIGEGAGYGYTF. The CDR3 coding sequence is TGTGCCATCGGGGAGGGGGCCGGCTATGGCTACACCTTC.

V is TRBV2 and J is TRBJ2-3; D perhaps matches TRBD2 (6 bases). Germline V CDR1 and CDR2: SNHLY, FYNNEI. The V end lost 7 bases, the J end lost 0 bases, and 8 bases lay between the germline ends. This CDR3 spans 13 amino acids. DNA for the CDR3: TGTGCCAGCACGGGGGAAAGCACAGATACGCAGTATTTT. Its protein is CASTGESTDTQYF.

This clonotype was detected ten times or more. The chain carries TRBV3-1 and TRBJ2-1; unclear D gene. V was shortened by 2 bases and J by 8 bases, with 7 bases between the two germline ends. The length of the CDR3 is 12 residues. CDR1 and CDR2 (germline): LGHDT, YNNKEL (reference sequence). CDR3 region: CASSQLSHEQFF. CDR3 sequence (DNA): TGTGCCAGCAGCCAATTGAGCCATGAGCAGTTCTTC.

The chain is built from TRBV5-5 and TRBJ1-5, with D tentatively TRBD1 (5 bases). V was pared by 3 bases and J by 5 bases, with 15 bases between. Per germline, CDR1 SGHKS and CDR2 YYEKEE (reference sequence). The CDR3 has 15 amino acids. CDR3: CASSWTGTPDQPQHF. CDR3 DNA: TGTGCCAGCAGCTGGACCGGGACTCCAGATCAGCCCCAGCATTTT. The full variable domain, with the rest looked up from reference TRBV5-5 and TRBJ1-5, is DAGVTQSPTHLIKTRGQQVTLRCSPISGHKSVSWYQQVLGQGPQFIFQYYEKEERGRGNFPDRFSARQFPNYSSELNVNALLLGDSALYLCASSWTGTPDQPQHFGDGTRLSIL.

This chain joins TRBV25-1 and TRBJ2-7; 9 bases map to TRBD1. Germline CDR1 MGHDK, CDR2 SYGVNS. CDR3 length: 17 residues. The trim removed 6 bases at V and 0 bases at J, leaving 12 bases unmatched. The CDR3 region is CASRQSGQGPGSYEQYF. CDR3 nucleotide sequence: TGTGCCAGCAGACAATCGGGACAGGGTCCGGGCTCCTACGAGCAGTACTTC.

This chain uses TRBV7-2 with TRBJ2-5; 11 bases match TRBD1. The tail of the sequence fits TRBJ2-7 better, so the J call may be wrong. The CDR3 length is 16 residues. The germline V gene encodes CDR1 SGHTA and CDR2 FQGNSA. The CDR3 protein is CASSRRSGTGGGEQYF. The DNA for the CDR3 is TGTGCCAGCAGCCGGAGGTCTGGGACAGGGGGTGGCGAGCAGTACTTC.